The rows below give T cell receptor beta chains drawn from one sample of a study of cytomegalovirus exposure and HLA in healthy donors. The repertoire was sequenced with immunoSEQ multiplex PCR; TCRdb's copy has only in-frame clones and lacks some. The profile shows about 120,000 clones, 80% of them singletons. Sequencing input: PBMCs. Receptors were obtained from a man younger than 40 in good health and CMV-seronegative. CDR3s include the opening cysteine and the closing phenylalanine or tryptophan. Fields, in order: J gene, clone size, V gene, D gene, CDR3 protein, CDR3 DNA. A D gene is named only where the DNA matches it firmly. Size tells how often a clone was seen (once, few, many) or the class of an expanded clone, and some rows leave it out.

TRBJ1-2	NA	TRBV7-6	TRBD1	CASSLVDRGGGYPF	TGTGCCAGCAGCTTAGTAGACAGGGGAGGCGGCTACCCCTTC
TRBJ1-4	NA	TRBV19	TRBD1	CASSTFNRGLSNEKLFF	TGTGCCAGTAGTACCTTTAACAGGGGGCTCTCTAATGAAAAACTGTTTTTT
TRBJ2-7	once	TRBV6-1	NA	CASSEALRSYEQYF	TGTGCCAGCAGTGAAGCGCTACGGTCCTACGAGCAGTACTTC
TRBJ1-1	NA	TRBV6-1	NA	CASSEARGTEAFF	TGTGCCAGCAGTGAAGCACGAGGGACTGAAGCTTTCTTT
TRBJ1-1	NA	TRBV28	NA	CASSGHGTTNTEAFF	TGTGCCAGCAGTGGTCACGGGACAACGAACACTGAAGCTTTCTTT
TRBJ1-5	NA	TRBV6-1	NA	CASTSITQGDQPQHF	TGTGCCAGCACTTCTATAACACAAGGGGATCAGCCCCAGCATTTT
TRBJ1-1	NA	TRBV19	TRBD1	CASSSTGFFSTEAFF	TGTGCCAGTAGTTCGACAGGGTTTTTTAGTACTGAAGCTTTCTTT
TRBJ2-1	NA	TRBV5-1	NA	CASSLLVGGSNEQFF	TGCGCCAGCAGCTTGTTAGTGGGGGGTTCCAATGAGCAGTTCTTC
TRBJ2-5	NA	TRBV29-1	TRBD1	CSVEGQGVPETQYF	TGCAGCGTTGAGGGTCAGGGGGTACCAGAGACCCAGTACTTC
TRBJ2-7	once	TRBV4-3	TRBD1	CASSPFLWDRGYEQYF	TGCGCCAGCAGCCCTTTTCTTTGGGACAGAGGCTACGAGCAGTACTTC
TRBJ1-4	NA	TRBV11-2	TRBD1	CASSPPEQGLNEKLFF	TGTGCCAGCAGCCCACCCGAACAGGGGTTAAATGAAAAACTGTTTTTT
TRBJ1-4	few	TRBV5-1	NA	CASSLVGQRGEKLFF	TGCGCCAGCAGCTTGGTTGGACAGCGCGGGGAAAAACTGTTTTTT
TRBJ1-5	NA	TRBV5-1	NA	CASSPGGTNSNQPQHF	TGCGCCAGCAGCCCGGGGGGTACTAATAGCAATCAGCCCCAGCATTTT
TRBJ1-2	NA	TRBV9	TRBD1	CASSVGGRGNGYTF	TGTGCCAGCAGCGTAGGAGGCAGGGGGAATGGCTACACCTTC
TRBJ2-7	NA	TRBV7-2	NA	CASSLSYSNEEQYF	TGTGCCAGCAGCTTATCTTACAGTAATGAAGAGCAGTACTTC
TRBJ2-7	NA	TRBV7-9	TRBD2	CASGTSGRYEQYF	TGTGCCAGCGGGACTAGCGGGAGATACGAGCAGTACTTC
TRBJ1-2	NA	TRBV18	NA	CASSPPGDGYTF	TGTGCCAGCTCACCTCCGGGTGATGGCTACACCTTC
TRBJ2-5	NA	TRBV21-1	NA	CASSKGGRVKTQYF	TGTGCCAGCAGCAAAGGAGGCAGGGTCAAGACCCAGTACTTC
TRBJ2-5	NA	TRBV28	NA	CASSLEETQYF	TGTGCCAGCAGTTTGGAGGAGACCCAGTACTTC
TRBJ2-7	NA	TRBV7-8	TRBD2	CASSSGGSGAYEQYF	TGTGCCAGCAGCTCCGGGGGGAGCGGAGCCTACGAGCAGTACTTC
TRBJ2-3	NA	TRBV9	NA	CASSVARAGTDTQYF	TGTGCCAGCAGCGTAGCCAGGGCTGGGACAGATACGCAGTATTTT
TRBJ1-4	few	TRBV7-9	TRBD1	CASSSDRDEKLFF	TGTGCCAGCAGCTCAGACAGGGATGAAAAACTGTTTTTT
TRBJ2-5	few	TRBV11-2	TRBD2	CASSLEGGRETQYF	TGTGCCAGCAGCTTAGAGGGCGGGAGAGAGACCCAGTACTTC
TRBJ2-3	NA	TRBV27	NA	CASRVRLTDTQYF	TGTGCCAGCAGAGTCAGGCTAACGGATACGCAGTATTTT
TRBJ1-4	NA	TRBV28	NA	CASSNLQGGDEKLFF	TGTGCCAGCAGCAACTTACAGGGAGGGGATGAAAAACTGTTTTTT
TRBJ2-5	NA	TRBV29-1	NA	CSVVTGSEETQYF	TGCAGCGTAGTCACAGGATCCGAAGAGACCCAGTACTTC
TRBJ2-3	few	TRBV27	NA	CASSFGTSSTDTQYF	TGTGCCAGCAGTTTTGGGACAAGTTCTACAGATACGCAGTATTTT
TRBJ2-3	NA	TRBV9	NA	CASSVNPDRDTQYF	TGTGCCAGCAGCGTAAATCCTGATAGAGATACGCAGTATTTT
TRBJ1-2	NA	TRBV19	TRBD1	CASSIEDREYYGYTF	TGTGCCAGTAGTATAGAGGACAGGGAATACTATGGCTACACCTTC
TRBJ2-1	NA	TRBV7-2	TRBD2	CASSRRGLAGRGEQFF	TGTGCCAGCAGCCGTAGGGGGCTAGCGGGGCGGGGTGAGCAGTTCTTC
TRBJ2-2	NA	TRBV19	NA	CASIGLIPGGDTGELFF	TGTGCCAGTATTGGGCTGATTCCCGGGGGAGACACCGGGGAGCTGTTTTTT
TRBJ1-1	NA	TRBV6-1	NA	CASRSEGVTEAFF	TGTGCCAGCAGGAGCGAGGGTGTTACTGAAGCTTTCTTT
TRBJ2-7	NA	TRBV5-1	NA	CASSVSGIPYEQYF	TGCGCCAGCAGCGTTTCAGGGATCCCCTACGAGCAGTACTTC
TRBJ2-7	NA	TRBV6-5	TRBD1	CASSWDRDYEQYF	TGTGCCAGCAGTTGGGACAGGGACTACGAGCAGTACTTC
TRBJ1-5	few	TRBV21-1	NA	CASSKTITGGQPQHF	TGTGCCAGCAGCAAAACGATAACAGGCGGACAGCCCCAGCATTTT
TRBJ1-3	NA	TRBV11-3	TRBD1	CASSPTSRGLGNTIYF	TGTGCCAGCAGCCCCACTTCCAGGGGGCTGGGAAACACCATATATTTT
TRBJ2-5	NA	TRBV4-1	NA	CASRAGKAAGETQYF	TGCGCCAGCAGGGCTGGAAAGGCGGCGGGGGAGACCCAGTACTTC
TRBJ2-7	NA	TRBV6-6	TRBD2	CASGSWTSGGGYEQYF	TGTGCCAGCGGCTCATGGACTAGCGGAGGTGGGTACGAGCAGTACTTC